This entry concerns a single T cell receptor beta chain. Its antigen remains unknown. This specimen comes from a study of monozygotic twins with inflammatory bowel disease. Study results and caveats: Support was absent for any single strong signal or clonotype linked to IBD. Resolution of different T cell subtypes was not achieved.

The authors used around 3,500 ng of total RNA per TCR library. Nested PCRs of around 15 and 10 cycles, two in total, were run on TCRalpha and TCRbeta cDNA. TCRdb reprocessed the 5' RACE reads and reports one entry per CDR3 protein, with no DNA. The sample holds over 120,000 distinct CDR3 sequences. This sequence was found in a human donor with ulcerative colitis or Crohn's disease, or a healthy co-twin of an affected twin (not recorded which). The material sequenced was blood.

CDR3 loop: CASSSLGTGATDTQYF. This chain joins TRBV12-3 or TRBV12-4 and TRBJ2-3; with no DNA, the TCRdb D assignment of TRBD1 cannot be verified. This CDR3 has 16 residues.